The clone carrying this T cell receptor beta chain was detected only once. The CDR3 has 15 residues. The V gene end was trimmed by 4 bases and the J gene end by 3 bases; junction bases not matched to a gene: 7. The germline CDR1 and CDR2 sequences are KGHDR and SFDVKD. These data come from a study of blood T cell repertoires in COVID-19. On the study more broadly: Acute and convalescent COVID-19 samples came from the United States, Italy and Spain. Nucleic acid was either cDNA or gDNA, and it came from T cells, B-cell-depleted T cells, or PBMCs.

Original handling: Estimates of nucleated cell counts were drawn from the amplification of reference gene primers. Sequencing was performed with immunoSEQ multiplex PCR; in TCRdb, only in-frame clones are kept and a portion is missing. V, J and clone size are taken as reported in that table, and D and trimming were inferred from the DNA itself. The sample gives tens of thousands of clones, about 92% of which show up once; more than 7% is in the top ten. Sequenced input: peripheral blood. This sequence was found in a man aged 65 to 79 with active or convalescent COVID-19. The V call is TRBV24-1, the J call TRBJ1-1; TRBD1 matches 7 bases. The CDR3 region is CATSDSGQADTEAFF. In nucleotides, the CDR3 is TGTGCCACCAGTGACTCCGGACAGGCGGACACTGAAGCTTTCTTT.